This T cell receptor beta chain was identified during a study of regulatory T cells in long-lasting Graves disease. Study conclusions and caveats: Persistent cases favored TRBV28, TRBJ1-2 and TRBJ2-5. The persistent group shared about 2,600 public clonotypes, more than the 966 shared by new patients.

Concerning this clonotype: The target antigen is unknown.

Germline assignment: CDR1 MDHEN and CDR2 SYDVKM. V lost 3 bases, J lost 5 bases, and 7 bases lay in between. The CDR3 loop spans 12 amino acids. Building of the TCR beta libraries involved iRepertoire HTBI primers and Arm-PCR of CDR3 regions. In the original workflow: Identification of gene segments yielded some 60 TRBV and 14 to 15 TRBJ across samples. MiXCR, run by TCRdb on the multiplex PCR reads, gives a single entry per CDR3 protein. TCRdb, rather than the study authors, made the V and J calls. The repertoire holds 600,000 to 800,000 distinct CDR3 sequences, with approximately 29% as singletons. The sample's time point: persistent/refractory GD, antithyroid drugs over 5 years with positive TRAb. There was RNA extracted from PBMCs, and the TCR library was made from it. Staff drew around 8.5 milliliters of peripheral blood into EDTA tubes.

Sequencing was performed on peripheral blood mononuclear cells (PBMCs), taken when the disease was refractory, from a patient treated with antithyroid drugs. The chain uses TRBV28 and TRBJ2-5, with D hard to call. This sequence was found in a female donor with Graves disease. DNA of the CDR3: TGTGCCAGCAGTTTTTATCAGGAGACCCAGTACTTC. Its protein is CASSFYQETQYF. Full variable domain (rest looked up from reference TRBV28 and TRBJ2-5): DVKVTQSSRYLVKRTGEKVFLECVQDMDHENMFWYRQDPGLGLRLIYFSYDVKMKEKGDIPEGYSVSREKKERFSLILESASTNQTSMYLCASSFYQETQYFGPGTRLLVL.